One sample yielded the 21 T cell receptor beta chains listed below, sequenced in a study of early T cells in non-severe SARS-CoV-2 infection. TCRdb re-analysed the 5' RACE reads in MiXCR, keeping a single row per CDR3 protein. The sample lists tens of thousands of distinct CDR3 sequences; approximately 6.3% were seen once. This specimen consisted of whole blood, obtained at baseline. The receptors derive from an adult who was a healthcare worker with PCR-confirmed SARS-CoV-2 infection or an uninfected control (not recorded which).

This clonotype turned up a few times. The V call is TRBV25-1, the J call TRBJ2-1; no definite D call. This CDR3 is built from 17 residues. V lost 6 bases and J 8 bases, leaving 26 bases between the germline ends. Germline-derived CDR1 and CDR2 are MGHDK and SYGVNS. CDR3 sequence (DNA): TGTGCCAGCAGGGGTGTAAGTATGGGCTTACCTCGGGATGAGCAGTTCTTC. Amino acid sequence: CASRGVSMGLPRDEQFF.

In its sample, this clonotype was seen many times. The chain joins TRBV4-2 to TRBJ2-3, with D possibly being TRBD2 (6 bases). V was trimmed by 0 bases and J by 0 bases, leaving 13 bases between them. The CDR3 consists of 17 residues. Germline lookup yields CDR1 LGHNA and CDR2 YNFKEQ. The CDR3 loop is CASSQDTEGPSTDTQYF. CDR3 sequence (DNA): TGTGCCAGCAGCCAAGATACGGAGGGGCCGAGCACAGATACGCAGTATTTT.

This clonotype appeared a few times. J is TRBJ1-1 and V is TRBV18; D is unresolved. The CDR3 extends over 13 amino acids. CDR1 is KGHSH, CDR2 LQKENI, per germline. Trimming took 6 bases from V and 1 from J, leaving 9 bases between them. DNA for the CDR3: TGTGCCAGCTCCGAGCAAGAGAACACTGAAGCTTTCTTT. Translating it yields CASSEQENTEAFF.

This clonotype was recorded a few times. This chain joins TRBV6-6 and TRBJ2-2; no reliable D call. Between the trimmed V and J ends, which lost 4 bases and 6 bases, there was a span of 9 bases. This CDR3 spans 13 amino acids. Germline V gene sequence: CDR1 MNHNY, CDR2 SVGAGI (reference sequence). This CDR3 reads CASSSTRAGELFF. The DNA for the CDR3 is TGTGCCAGCAGTTCAACCCGGGCCGGGGAGCTGTTTTTT.

The chain has TRBV6-5 and TRBJ1-6, with TRBD1 identical over 7 bases. This CDR3 has 14 residues. Germline V lookup: CDR1 MNHEY, CDR2 SVGAGI. With V trimmed by 3 bases and J by 13 bases, 9 bases remained unmatched. The DNA for the CDR3 is TGTGCCAGCAGTTATGGGCGGCCAGGGGGGCCCCTCCACTTT. This encodes CASSYGRPGGPLHF.

V usage is TRBV7-8 and J usage is TRBJ2-2; D possibly corresponds to TRBD1 (6 bases). CDR1 SGHVS and CDR2 FQNEAQ come from the germline V gene. The CDR3 totals 15 residues. Trimming took off 4 bases at V and 0 bases at J, with 9 bases between the two ends. CDR3 sequence (DNA): TGTGCCAGCAGCTCTAGGACAGCGAACACCGGGGAGCTGTTTTTT. It specifies CASSSRTANTGELFF. The entire variable domain, with the rest obtained from reference TRBV7-8 and TRBJ2-2, is as follows: GAGVSQSPRYKVAKRGQDVALRCDPISGHVSLFWYQQALGQGPEFLTYFQNEAQLDKSGLPSDRFFAERPEGSVSTLKIQRTQQEDSAVYLCASSSRTANTGELFFGEGSRLTVL.

This clonotype was found a few times. The chain carries TRBV5-1 and TRBJ1-1, with 9 bases fitting TRBD1. The CDR3 runs 14 residues. Per the germline V gene, CDR1 is SGHRS and CDR2 is YFSETQ. Trimming removed 4 bases from V and 2 bases from J; junction bases left unmatched: 3. The CDR3 loop is CASSADRGNTEAFF. DNA for the CDR3: TGCGCCAGCAGCGCGGACAGGGGCAACACTGAAGCTTTCTTT.

This clonotype was seen more than once but under ten times. The genes are TRBV7-2 and TRBJ2-5; maybe TRBD1 (6 bases). Trimming took 4 bases from V and 7 from J, leaving 13 bases between them. Germline V gene lookup returns CDR1 SGHTA and CDR2 FQGNSA. The CDR3 extends over 13 amino acids. CDR3 protein: CASSSQGIVTQYF. CDR3 bases: TGTGCCAGCAGCTCGCAGGGGATCGTGACCCAGTACTTC.

In this sample, this clonotype turned up a few times. This chain joins TRBV27 and TRBJ2-4; D unclear. Germline CDR1 MNHEY, CDR2 SMNVEV (reference sequence). This CDR3 is 15 amino acids long. V was shortened by 5 bases and J by 0 bases, with 11 bases between the two germline ends. The CDR3 protein is CASSRNRIAKNIQYF. CDR3 nucleotides: TGTGCCAGCAGTAGGAACAGAATAGCCAAAAACATTCAGTACTTC.

The chain carries TRBV20-1 and TRBJ2-3, with TRBD1 as a possible D gene (5 bases). The germline gives CDR1 DFQATT, CDR2 SNEGSKA (reference sequence). The CDR3 spans 14 residues. V was trimmed by 2 bases and J by 0 bases, leaving 9 bases between them. This CDR3 reads CSARTTASTDTQYF. CDR3 bases: TGCAGTGCTAGAACGACAGCTAGCACAGATACGCAGTATTTT.

This clonotype occurred many times. This chain links TRBV7-9 with TRBJ2-7; 7 positions agree with TRBD1. The CDR3 sequence is 15 residues long. Germline V gene lookup returns CDR1 SEHNR and CDR2 FQNEAQ (reference sequence). V was pared by 5 bases and J by 2 bases, with 9 bases of the junction left unmatched. The CDR3 sequence: CASSPRTGAAYEQYF. For the CDR3, the DNA is TGTGCCAGCAGCCCTCGAACAGGGGCAGCCTACGAGCAGTACTTC.

There are many counts of this clonotype. This rearrangement joins TRBV20-1 to TRBJ2-7; TRBD1 agrees at 8 bases. V was pared by 2 bases and J by 7 bases, with 4 bases of the junction left unmatched. This CDR3 has 12 amino acids. Germline V gene data show CDR1 as DFQATT and CDR2 as SNEGSKA (reference sequence). This CDR3 is CSARQGAGEQYF. The CDR3 DNA reads TGCAGTGCTAGACAGGGGGCTGGGGAGCAGTACTTC.

This rearrangement joins TRBV9 to TRBJ2-1, with TRBD2 as a possible D gene (6 bases). Trimming stripped 3 bases from V and 3 bases from J, with 13 bases between. Looked up from germline, CDR1 is SGDLS and CDR2 is YYNGEE. This CDR3 is 15 amino acids long. The CDR3 DNA reads TGTGCCAGCAGCGCCATGACGGGGGTCTACAATGAGCAGTTCTTC. This codes for CASSAMTGVYNEQFF.

There are many counts of this clonotype. The rearrangement joins TRBV5-8 to TRBJ1-5, with TRBD1 matching over 9 bases. The trim removed 4 bases at V and 5 bases at J, leaving 7 bases unmatched. The CDR3 has 15 residues. Germline V gene sequence: CDR1 SGHTS, CDR2 YDEGEE. The chain's CDR3 is CASSPGQGSDQPQHF. For the CDR3, the DNA is TGTGCCAGCAGCCCGGGACAGGGCTCTGATCAGCCCCAGCATTTT.

The gene calls are TRBV11-2 and TRBJ2-7; possibly TRBD1 for D (6 bases). Trimming pared 4 bases from V and 6 bases from J, leaving 16 bases between. Germline V gene sequence: CDR1 SGHAT, CDR2 FQNNGV. CDR3 length: 14 residues. CDR3 sequence: CASSSSGQGSEQYF. Here the CDR3 DNA reads TGTGCCAGCAGCTCCTCCGGCCAGGGGAGCGAGCAGTACTTC.

The table lists this clonotype with many counts. The chain uses TRBV29-1 and TRBJ2-2; 8 positions agree with TRBD1. This CDR3 is built from 15 residues. The junction had 3 bases not matched to a gene; V was cut back by 3 bases and J by 0 bases. The germline gives CDR1 SQVTM, CDR2 ANQGSEA. CDR3 DNA sequence: TGCAGCGTTGAGTCGGGACAGGCGAACACCGGGGAGCTGTTTTTT. Its translation is CSVESGQANTGELFF.

This clonotype was recorded many times. The rearrangement joins TRBV20-1 to TRBJ2-3, with 15 positions matching TRBD2. This CDR3 contains 16 residues. Looked up from germline, CDR1 is DFQATT and CDR2 is SNEGSKA (reference sequence). V shed 4 bases, J shed 6 bases, and the junction held 8 bases outside the gene matches. DNA for the CDR3: TGCAGTGCTATACGGACTAGCGGGGGGGCGAGTGATACGCAGTATTTT. Protein sequence: CSAIRTSGGASDTQYF.

A remark on this clonotype: A read error may produce the germline difference seen at one junction end. The chain links TRBV15 to TRBJ2-2; D could derive from TRBD1 or TRBD2 (5 bases each). The CDR3 is made up of 14 amino acids. The germline CDR1 and CDR2 sequences are LNHNV and YYDKDF (reference sequence). The CDR3 spells CATSRDVDTGELSF. Here the CDR3 DNA reads TGTGCCACCAGCAGAGATGTGGACACCGGGGAGCTGTCTTTT.

This clonotype was counted ten times or more. The J gene is TRBJ2-2, the V gene TRBV19; TRBD1 aligns across 10 bases. Per germline, CDR1 LNHDA and CDR2 SQIVND (reference sequence). This CDR3 is built from 14 residues. Trimming removed 6 bases from V and 4 bases from J; junction bases left unmatched: 2. The DNA of the CDR3 is TGTGCCAGTAGCTGGGACAGGGGCACCGGGGAGCTGTTTTTT. Its protein product is CASSWDRGTGELFF. Using reference TRBV19 and TRBJ2-2 for the parts outside the CDR3, the full variable domain is DGGITQSPKYLFRKEGQNVTLSCEQNLNHDAMYWYRQDPGQGLRLIYYSQIVNDFQKGDIAEGYSVSREKKESFPLTVTSAQKNPTAFYLCASSWDRGTGELFFGEGSRLTVL.

This clonotype was seen ten or more times. V gene TRBV7-6 combines with J gene TRBJ2-7, with no clear D. V was trimmed by 2 bases and J by 4 bases, leaving 12 bases between them. The germline gives CDR1 SGHVS, CDR2 FNYEAQ. The CDR3 totals 14 residues. DNA of the CDR3: TGTGCCAGCAGCTTACTTAGGGAAGGGTACGAGCAGTACTTC. It codes for CASSLLREGYEQYF.

This clonotype occurred many times. The chain is built from TRBV7-6 and TRBJ2-3; unclear D gene. The V gene's germline CDR1 is SGHVS and CDR2 FNYEAQ. This CDR3 comprises 12 residues. Trimming took off 2 bases at V and 6 bases at J, with 6 bases between the two ends. CDR3 nucleotide sequence: TGTGCCAGCAGCTTATTGGCGGATACGCAGTATTTT. Protein sequence: CASSLLADTQYF.